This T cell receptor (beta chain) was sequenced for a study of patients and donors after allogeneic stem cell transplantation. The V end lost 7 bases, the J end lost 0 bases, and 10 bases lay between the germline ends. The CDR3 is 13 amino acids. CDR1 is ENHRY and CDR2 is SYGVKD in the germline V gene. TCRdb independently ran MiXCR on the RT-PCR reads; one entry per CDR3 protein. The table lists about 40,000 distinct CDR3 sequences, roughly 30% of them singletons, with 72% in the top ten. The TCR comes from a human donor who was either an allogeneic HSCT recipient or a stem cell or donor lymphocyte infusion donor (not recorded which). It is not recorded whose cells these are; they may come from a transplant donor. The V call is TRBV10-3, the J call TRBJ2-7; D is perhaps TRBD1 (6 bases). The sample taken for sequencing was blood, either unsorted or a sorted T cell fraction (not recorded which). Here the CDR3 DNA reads TGTGCCATCACGGGACATAACTCCTACGAGCAGTACTTC. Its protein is CAITGHNSYEQYF.